This passage covers 9 T cell receptor beta chains from one sample sequenced in a study of CD8+CD57+ T cells in acquired aplastic anemia (dated by TCRdb to the late 2010s). Instrument on record: Illumina HiSeq 2000. Profiling of TCR beta VDJ combinations and CDR3 sequences used genomic DNA as the template. Using fastp at Q25 and MiXCR, TCRdb reprocessed the public reads and kept productive beta chains. Rows with a matching CDR3 protein are joined into one entry that keeps the most common DNA and genes. Present in this sample are 150,000 to 200,000 distinct CDR3 sequences, approximately 44% of which were seen just once. 2.5% to 4% of the sample is held by the ten biggest clonotypes. Patients chosen for sequencing had shown expansion of CD8+CD57+ cells by flow cytometry. The sample comprised sorted CD4+, CD8+, or CD8+CD57+ T cells (not recorded which) from PBMCs. The receptors stem from a human donor with aplastic anemia.

This clonotype was seen a handful of times. The J gene is TRBJ1-1, the V gene TRBV24-1; D gene uncertain. In germline, CDR1 is KGHDR, CDR2 SFDVKD. This CDR3 comprises 12 residues. V dropped 4 bases and J dropped 8 bases, with 10 bases sitting between them. The CDR3 coding sequence is TGTGCCACCAGTGACCGTACGGCGGAAGCTTTCTTT. The encoded protein is CATSDRTAEAFF.

This clonotype was observed at least ten times. The V call is TRBV2, the J call TRBJ1-1; 11 nucleotides align to TRBD1. V was pared by 5 bases and J by 7 bases, with 9 bases of the junction left unmatched. The germline CDR1 and CDR2 sequences are SNHLY and FYNNEI. The CDR3 is made up of 15 amino acids. The CDR3: CASSFSGQGVDEAFF. DNA for the CDR3: TGTGCCAGCAGTTTTTCGGGACAGGGGGTGGATGAAGCTTTCTTT. Drawing the rest from reference TRBV2 and TRBJ1-1, the complete variable domain is EPEVTQTPSHQVTQMGQEVILRCVPISNHLYFYWYRQILGQKVEFLVSFYNNEISEKSEIFDDQFSVERPDGSNFTLKIRSTKLEDSAMYFCASSFSGQGVDEAFFGQGTRLTVV.

The rearrangement links TRBV24-1 to TRBJ2-7, with 9 nucleotides matching TRBD1. V was clipped by 3 bases and J by 5 bases; unmatched bases: 7. The CDR3 spans 15 residues. Germline-derived CDR1 and CDR2 are KGHDR and SFDVKD. CDR3 DNA sequence: TGTGCCACCAGTGATGCCGGGACAGGGAGCCACGAGCAGTACGTC. This sequence encodes CATSDAGTGSHEQYV.

The table lists this clonotype with many counts. J is TRBJ2-5 and V is TRBV7-2; D is possibly TRBD2 (6 bases). CDR1 is SGHTA, CDR2 FQGNSA, per germline. The CDR3 sequence is 13 residues long. Trimming left V 5 bases short and J 5 bases short, with 12 bases between. CDR3 coding DNA: TGTGCCAGCAGCCAAGGGACTTCGGAGACCCAGTACTTC. This sequence encodes CASSQGTSETQYF.

A note on this clonotype: Since the CDR3 does not end with the conserved phenylalanine or tryptophan, this likely comes from a read error. The chain carries TRBV2 and TRBJ2-1, with 8 positions matching TRBD2. The germline V gene has CDR1 SNHLY and CDR2 FYNNEI. The CDR3 sequence is 15 residues long. J lost 10 bases, V lost 6 bases, and 14 bases had no gene match. The CDR3 DNA is TGTGCCAGCAGACCCCCGACTAGCGTCTCCTACGAGCAGTTCTCC. As protein: CASRPPTSVSYEQFS.

The rearrangement links TRBV9 to TRBJ2-7; 10 nucleotides align to TRBD2. J was trimmed by 5 bases and V by 0 bases; bases with no gene match: 11. The CDR3 extends over 17 amino acids. CDR1 SGDLS and CDR2 YYNGEE come from the germline V gene. The CDR3 sequence: CASSVAMGVAGGNEQYV. In DNA, the CDR3 is TGTGCCAGCAGCGTAGCTATGGGAGTAGCGGGGGGCAACGAGCAGTACGTC.

This clonotype showed up just a few times. The gene calls are TRBV20-1 and TRBJ1-2, with D possibly matching TRBD1 (5 bases). V lost 0 bases and J 7 bases, leaving 9 bases between the germline ends. This CDR3 region has 12 residues. Germline loops: CDR1 DFQATT, CDR2 SNEGSKA (reference sequence). The CDR3, as DNA: TGCAGTGCTAGAGAAGGCGGGGCTGGCTACACCTTC. It translates to CSAREGGAGYTF.

This clonotype was seen repeatedly, ten times or more. The chain carries TRBV3-1 and TRBJ1-2; a weak D match, TRBD1 (5 bases). Germline CDR1 LGHDT, CDR2 YNNKEL (reference sequence). This CDR3 region has 13 residues. V was pared by 5 bases and J by 4 bases, with 11 bases between. As DNA, the CDR3 is TGTGCCAGCAGCAGGGGACTCTTCTATGGCTACACCTTC. It encodes CASSRGLFYGYTF.

This clonotype has just a few counts. The chain is built from TRBV19 and TRBJ2-1; 9 bases line up with TRBD1. Trimming removed 5 bases from V and 6 bases from J; junction bases left unmatched: 5. Germline V CDR1 and CDR2: LNHDA, SQIVND (reference sequence). CDR3 length: 14 residues. Here the CDR3 DNA reads TGTGCCAGTAGTCACCTGGGACAGGGCAATGAGCAGTTCTTC. It encodes CASSHLGQGNEQFF. Combining the CDR3 with reference TRBV19 and TRBJ2-1 gives the whole variable domain DGGITQSPKYLFRKEGQNVTLSCEQNLNHDAMYWYRQDPGQGLRLIYYSQIVNDFQKGDIAEGYSVSREKKESFPLTVTSAQKNPTAFYLCASSHLGQGNEQFFGPGTRLTVL.